These T cell receptor beta chains were read from a single sample in a study of OX40 agonist ivuxolimab in advanced cancers. The table came from immunoSEQ multiplex PCR; TCRdb's copy has only in-frame clones and leaves some out. This sample has tens of thousands of clones, with approximately 80% found just once. The source was CD4+ or CD8+ T cells sorted from blood, collected in a trial of the OX40 agonist ivuxolimab. All receptors derive from an adult with an advanced solid tumor such as melanoma, head and neck, liver or kidney cancer. Each CDR3 is given with its conserved first and last residue. A D gene is named only where the DNA matches it firmly. Not all rows give a size; the values are once, few, many and, for expanded clones, a class.

j_call: TRBJ1-3; clone_size: few; v_call: TRBV4-1; d_call: -; cdr3_length: 15; cdr3_nt: TGCGCCAGCAGCCAAGATCGAACCCATGGAAACACCATATATTTT; cdr3_aa: CASSQDRTHGNTIYF
j_call: TRBJ1-5; clone_size: -; v_call: TRBV9; d_call: -; cdr3_length: 15; cdr3_nt: TGTGCCAGCAGCGTAGGCGGGATGGGGGTTCAGCCCCAGCATTTT; cdr3_aa: CASSVGGMGVQPQHF
j_call: TRBJ1-3; clone_size: -; v_call: TRBV7-9; d_call: TRBD1; cdr3_length: 15; cdr3_nt: TGTGCCAGCAGCCAATACGTAACAGGGGGGGACACCATATATTTT; cdr3_aa: CASSQYVTGGDTIYF
j_call: TRBJ2-7; clone_size: medium-sized; v_call: TRBV15; d_call: -; cdr3_length: 14; cdr3_nt: TGTGCCACCAGCAGAGCCGACTTACCCGGCGAGCAGTACTTC; cdr3_aa: CATSRADLPGEQYF
j_call: TRBJ1-2; clone_size: medium-sized; v_call: TRBV5-1; d_call: -; cdr3_length: 13; cdr3_nt: TGCGCCAGCAGCTTGAGTCAGAACTATGGCTACACCTTC; cdr3_aa: CASSLSQNYGYTF
j_call: TRBJ1-2; clone_size: once; v_call: TRBV7-9; d_call: -; cdr3_length: 13; cdr3_nt: TGTGCCAGCAGCTTAGCGAGGCCCTATGGCTACACCTTC; cdr3_aa: CASSLARPYGYTF
j_call: TRBJ2-3; clone_size: -; v_call: TRBV30; d_call: -; cdr3_length: 14; cdr3_nt: TGTGCCTGGAGTGGGGGGGGGCCACAAGATACGCAGTATTTT; cdr3_aa: CAWSGGGPQDTQYF
j_call: TRBJ2-1; clone_size: -; v_call: TRBV29-1; d_call: -; cdr3_length: 12; cdr3_nt: TGCAGCGTTGAAGTCGCTGTCAATGGGCAGTTCTTC; cdr3_aa: CSVEVAVNGQFF
j_call: TRBJ1-5; clone_size: -; v_call: TRBV6-5; d_call: -; cdr3_length: 13; cdr3_nt: TGTGCCAGCAGTTTCGACAGAAGCCAGCCCCAGCATTTT; cdr3_aa: CASSFDRSQPQHF
j_call: TRBJ1-1; clone_size: -; v_call: TRBV28; d_call: -; cdr3_length: 11; cdr3_nt: TGTGCCAGCAGTGAAGAAACTGAAGCTTTCTTT; cdr3_aa: CASSEETEAFF
j_call: TRBJ1-3; clone_size: -; v_call: TRBV18; d_call: -; cdr3_length: 11; cdr3_nt: TGTGCCAGCTCACAAAGAAACACCATATATTTT; cdr3_aa: CASSQRNTIYF
j_call: TRBJ1-1; clone_size: -; v_call: TRBV14; d_call: TRBD1; cdr3_length: 14; cdr3_nt: TGTGCCAGCAGTATCAACAGGGGCAGGGCTGAAGCTTTCTTT; cdr3_aa: CASSINRGRAEAFF
j_call: TRBJ1-2; clone_size: -; v_call: TRBV2; d_call: -; cdr3_length: 15; cdr3_nt: TGTGCCAGCAGTCTACCAACAACCATGGCAGGAGGCTACACCTTC; cdr3_aa: CASSLPTTMAGGYTF
j_call: TRBJ1-2; clone_size: -; v_call: TRBV10-3; d_call: TRBD1; cdr3_length: 14; cdr3_nt: TGTGCCATCAGTGATTTGGGACAGAACTATGGCTACACCTTC; cdr3_aa: CAISDLGQNYGYTF
j_call: TRBJ2-3; clone_size: -; v_call: TRBV6-1; d_call: -; cdr3_length: 14; cdr3_nt: TGTGCCAGCAATCTCGGCAGCGGCGCAGATACGCAGTATTTT; cdr3_aa: CASNLGSGADTQYF
j_call: TRBJ2-1; clone_size: few; v_call: TRBV6-5; d_call: -; cdr3_length: 15; cdr3_nt: TGTGCCAGCGGAACAGACAGGCAGAATTTCAATGAGCAGTTCTTC; cdr3_aa: CASGTDRQNFNEQFF
j_call: TRBJ1-1; clone_size: -; v_call: TRBV7-2; d_call: -; cdr3_length: 16; cdr3_nt: TGTGCCGCGGGGGAAGCGGGAGCCAGGGCCTACACTGAAGCTTTCTTT; cdr3_aa: CAAGEAGARAYTEAFF
j_call: TRBJ1-5; clone_size: -; v_call: TRBV9; d_call: -; cdr3_length: 14; cdr3_nt: TGTGCCAGCAGCGTTGACGGGGCAGGCCAGCCCCAGCATTTT; cdr3_aa: CASSVDGAGQPQHF
j_call: TRBJ2-5; clone_size: few; v_call: TRBV30; d_call: TRBD2; cdr3_length: 14; cdr3_nt: TGTGCCTGGAGCGGACTAGCGGGGTTTGAGACCCAGTACTTC; cdr3_aa: CAWSGLAGFETQYF
j_call: TRBJ1-6; clone_size: -; v_call: TRBV7-8; d_call: -; cdr3_length: 14; cdr3_nt: TGTGACAGCAGCTTAGAAGGGGCGAGTTCACCCCTCCACTTT; cdr3_aa: CDSSLEGASSPLHF
j_call: TRBJ1-1; clone_size: -; v_call: TRBV4-1; d_call: -; cdr3_length: 15; cdr3_nt: TGCGCCAGCAGCCAAGAAGGAACAGTGAACACTGAAGCTTTCTTT; cdr3_aa: CASSQEGTVNTEAFF
j_call: TRBJ1-1; clone_size: -; v_call: TRBV6-1; d_call: -; cdr3_length: 12; cdr3_nt: TGTGCCAGCAGTACAGGGTTTACTGAAGCTTTCTTT; cdr3_aa: CASSTGFTEAFF
j_call: TRBJ1-2; clone_size: -; v_call: TRBV6-1; d_call: -; cdr3_length: 14; cdr3_nt: TGTGCCAGCAGGCCTCGGACAGCTAACTATGGCTACACCTTC; cdr3_aa: CASRPRTANYGYTF
j_call: TRBJ2-1; clone_size: -; v_call: TRBV9; d_call: TRBD2; cdr3_length: 16; cdr3_nt: TGTGCCAGCAGCGCAGACCCGGGACTAGATTTTCATGAGCAGTTCTTC; cdr3_aa: CASSADPGLDFHEQFF
j_call: TRBJ2-7; clone_size: -; v_call: TRBV10-3; d_call: -; cdr3_length: 17; cdr3_nt: TGTGCCATCAGTGGGGCAACGGACAGTCCTTTCTCCTACGAGCAGTACTTC; cdr3_aa: CAISGATDSPFSYEQYF
j_call: TRBJ1-1; clone_size: few; v_call: TRBV6-1; d_call: TRBD1; cdr3_length: 12; cdr3_nt: TGTGCCAGCAAAGGACAGGTACCTGAAGCTTTCTTT; cdr3_aa: CASKGQVPEAFF
j_call: TRBJ2-2; clone_size: few; v_call: TRBV10-3; d_call: TRBD2; cdr3_length: 16; cdr3_nt: TGTGCCATCAATCCTAGCGGGGGGGCGCGGACCGGGGAGCTGTTTTTT; cdr3_aa: CAINPSGGARTGELFF
j_call: TRBJ1-2; clone_size: -; v_call: TRBV5-1; d_call: -; cdr3_length: 14; cdr3_nt: TGCGCCAGCAGCCCAAATGCCGAGGGCTATGGCTACACCTTC; cdr3_aa: CASSPNAEGYGYTF
j_call: TRBJ2-1; clone_size: -; v_call: TRBV11-2; d_call: -; cdr3_length: 15; cdr3_nt: TGTGCCAGCAGCTTTCGTAGGTCTGCGGGGGCCTTTCCGTTCTTC; cdr3_aa: CASSFRRSAGAFPFF
j_call: TRBJ2-3; clone_size: -; v_call: TRBV5-1; d_call: -; cdr3_length: 16; cdr3_nt: TGCGCCAGCAGCCTGACAGGTAACCCTAGCACAGATACGCAGTATTTT; cdr3_aa: CASSLTGNPSTDTQYF
j_call: TRBJ2-7; clone_size: -; v_call: TRBV7-2; d_call: -; cdr3_length: 17; cdr3_nt: TGTGCCAGCAGCTTAGCGACGGGACCCCTATCACCATACGAGCAGTACTTC; cdr3_aa: CASSLATGPLSPYEQYF
j_call: TRBJ1-6; clone_size: -; v_call: TRBV9; d_call: -; cdr3_length: 16; cdr3_nt: TGTGCCAGCAGCCCCGGACCCTCCCGGGGTGGTTCACCCCTCCACTTT; cdr3_aa: CASSPGPSRGGSPLHF
j_call: TRBJ1-1; clone_size: -; v_call: TRBV2; d_call: -; cdr3_length: 12; cdr3_nt: TGTGCCACAGCACGCCAGAACACTGAAGCTTTCTTT; cdr3_aa: CATARQNTEAFF
j_call: TRBJ1-4; clone_size: few; v_call: TRBV20-1; d_call: -; cdr3_length: 11; cdr3_nt: TGCAGTGCACCGTTGGGCGAAAAACTGTTTTTT; cdr3_aa: CSAPLGEKLFF
j_call: TRBJ1-5; clone_size: -; v_call: TRBV19; d_call: TRBD1; cdr3_length: 13; cdr3_nt: TGTGCCAGTAGTCAATCTATAGGACAGGGAAGGCATTTT; cdr3_aa: CASSQSIGQGRHF
j_call: TRBJ2-1; clone_size: -; v_call: TRBV2; d_call: TRBD1; cdr3_length: 14; cdr3_nt: TGTGCCAGGAAGGGACAGGGGAATTACAATGAGCAGTTCTTC; cdr3_aa: CARKGQGNYNEQFF
j_call: TRBJ2-2; clone_size: -; v_call: TRBV27; d_call: -; cdr3_length: 16; cdr3_nt: TGTGCCACCAAAAAGGAGGGGGGAAGATTCACCGGGGAGCTGTTTTTT; cdr3_aa: CATKKEGGRFTGELFF
j_call: TRBJ1-1; clone_size: once; v_call: TRBV2; d_call: -; cdr3_length: 15; cdr3_nt: TGTGCCAGCAGAAAGGGGGGTGCGCGTACTCTAGAAGCTTTCTTT; cdr3_aa: CASRKGGARTLEAFF
j_call: TRBJ1-2; clone_size: once; v_call: TRBV9; d_call: -; cdr3_length: 14; cdr3_nt: TGTGCCAGCAGCGACGGACAAGCTAACTATGGCTACACCTTC; cdr3_aa: CASSDGQANYGYTF
j_call: TRBJ1-6; clone_size: many; v_call: TRBV7-9; d_call: TRBD1; cdr3_length: 18; cdr3_nt: TGTGCCAGCAGCTTAGGTGCGCAGGGGGCTTCGTTGAATTCACCCCTCCACTTT; cdr3_aa: CASSLGAQGASLNSPLHF
j_call: TRBJ1-2; clone_size: -; v_call: TRBV19; d_call: -; cdr3_length: 14; cdr3_nt: TGTGCCAGTAGTATACAGAGCGGGAACTATGGCTACACCTTC; cdr3_aa: CASSIQSGNYGYTF
j_call: TRBJ1-5; clone_size: -; v_call: TRBV7-8; d_call: -; cdr3_length: 15; cdr3_nt: TGTGCCAGCAGCCATGCCTCTCAAAGAGGGCAGCCCCAGCATTTT; cdr3_aa: CASSHASQRGQPQHF
j_call: TRBJ2-3; clone_size: -; v_call: TRBV5-1; d_call: -; cdr3_length: 13; cdr3_nt: TGCGCCAGTAAACAAGGGGGGGCAGATACGCAGTATTTT; cdr3_aa: CASKQGGADTQYF
j_call: TRBJ1-1; clone_size: -; v_call: TRBV6-1; d_call: -; cdr3_length: 15; cdr3_nt: TGTGCCAGCAGCCTTCCCCGGGGCGCGACGACTGAAGCTTTCTTT; cdr3_aa: CASSLPRGATTEAFF
j_call: TRBJ2-7; clone_size: -; v_call: TRBV6-5; d_call: TRBD1; cdr3_length: 14; cdr3_nt: TGTGCCAGCAGGAGGGGGCCTGGTTTTTACGAGCAGTACTTC; cdr3_aa: CASRRGPGFYEQYF
j_call: TRBJ1-2; clone_size: few; v_call: TRBV29-1; d_call: -; cdr3_length: 13; cdr3_nt: TGCAGCGTAGGCGTCGCGGCAGGGGATGGCTACACCTTC; cdr3_aa: CSVGVAAGDGYTF
j_call: TRBJ2-2; clone_size: -; v_call: TRBV19; d_call: -; cdr3_length: 13; cdr3_nt: TGTGCCAGTCGGGACGGAGACACCGGGGAGCTGTTTTTT; cdr3_aa: CASRDGDTGELFF
j_call: TRBJ1-2; clone_size: -; v_call: TRBV7-9; d_call: -; cdr3_length: 15; cdr3_nt: TGTGCCAGCAGCCCACCATCCCTCGGGGTCTATGGCTACACCTTC; cdr3_aa: CASSPPSLGVYGYTF
j_call: TRBJ2-1; clone_size: once; v_call: TRBV4-1; d_call: -; cdr3_length: 15; cdr3_nt: TGCGCCAGCAGTGCCGGTGAGAGGACTGGGAATGAGCAGTTCTTC; cdr3_aa: CASSAGERTGNEQFF
j_call: TRBJ2-7; clone_size: -; v_call: TRBV7-9; d_call: -; cdr3_length: 16; cdr3_nt: TGTGCCAGCAGCTTAGAGTCAGGGCTGGGGTCCTACGAGCAGTACTTC; cdr3_aa: CASSLESGLGSYEQYF
j_call: TRBJ2-4; clone_size: -; v_call: TRBV7-9; d_call: -; cdr3_length: 13; cdr3_nt: TGTGCCAGCAGCTTAGAAGGGGGTACCGATCAGTACTTC; cdr3_aa: CASSLEGGTDQYF
j_call: TRBJ1-6; clone_size: -; v_call: TRBV13; d_call: TRBD1; cdr3_length: 17; cdr3_nt: TGTGCCAGCAGCTTAGGGACAGGGGGCCCCAAAGGTTCACCCCTCCACTTT; cdr3_aa: CASSLGTGGPKGSPLHF
j_call: TRBJ2-1; clone_size: once; v_call: TRBV5-6; d_call: -; cdr3_length: 15; cdr3_nt: TGTGCCAGCAGCCGCCGGGACAAACAGGGAGATGAGCAGTTCTTC; cdr3_aa: CASSRRDKQGDEQFF
j_call: TRBJ1-1; clone_size: -; v_call: TRBV5-1; d_call: TRBD1; cdr3_length: 16; cdr3_nt: TGCGCCAGCAGCTTGGGGGACAGGGAGATTGGCACTGAAGCTTTCTTT; cdr3_aa: CASSLGDREIGTEAFF
j_call: TRBJ2-1; clone_size: -; v_call: TRBV5-6; d_call: -; cdr3_length: 11; cdr3_nt: TGTGCCAGCAGCTCCCAGGTCGAGCAGTTCTTC; cdr3_aa: CASSSQVEQFF
j_call: TRBJ2-7; clone_size: -; v_call: TRBV10-1; d_call: TRBD1; cdr3_length: 14; cdr3_nt: TGCGCCAGCAGTGGGCAGGGGGCTTCAGGGGAGCAGTACTTC; cdr3_aa: CASSGQGASGEQYF
j_call: TRBJ2-4; clone_size: -; v_call: TRBV5-1; d_call: TRBD1; cdr3_length: 13; cdr3_nt: TGCGCCAGCAGCTTGGGCCAGGGGGACATTCAGTACTTC; cdr3_aa: CASSLGQGDIQYF
j_call: TRBJ2-3; clone_size: few; v_call: TRBV18; d_call: TRBD2; cdr3_length: 17; cdr3_nt: TGTGCCAGCTCACCACGGGGGGGACGCACGAGTGCAGATACGCAGTATTTT; cdr3_aa: CASSPRGGRTSADTQYF
j_call: TRBJ1-6; clone_size: -; v_call: TRBV5-5; d_call: -; cdr3_length: 13; cdr3_nt: TGTGCCAGCAGCTTGGTTGGGGAATCACCCCTCCACTTT; cdr3_aa: CASSLVGESPLHF